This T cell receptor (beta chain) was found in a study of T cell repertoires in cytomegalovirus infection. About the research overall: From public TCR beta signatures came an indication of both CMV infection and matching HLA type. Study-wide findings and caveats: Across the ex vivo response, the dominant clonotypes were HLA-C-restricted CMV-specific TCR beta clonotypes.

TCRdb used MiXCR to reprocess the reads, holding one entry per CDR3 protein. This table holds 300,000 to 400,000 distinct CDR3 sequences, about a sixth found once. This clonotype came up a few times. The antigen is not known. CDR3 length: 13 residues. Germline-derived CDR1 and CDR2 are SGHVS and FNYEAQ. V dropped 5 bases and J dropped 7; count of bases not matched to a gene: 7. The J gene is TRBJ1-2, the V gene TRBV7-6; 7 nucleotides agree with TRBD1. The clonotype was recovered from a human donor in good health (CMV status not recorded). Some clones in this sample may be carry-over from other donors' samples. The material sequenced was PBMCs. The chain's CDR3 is CASSTRQGSGYTF. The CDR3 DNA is TGTGCCAGCAGCACCAGACAGGGTAGTGGCTACACCTTC.